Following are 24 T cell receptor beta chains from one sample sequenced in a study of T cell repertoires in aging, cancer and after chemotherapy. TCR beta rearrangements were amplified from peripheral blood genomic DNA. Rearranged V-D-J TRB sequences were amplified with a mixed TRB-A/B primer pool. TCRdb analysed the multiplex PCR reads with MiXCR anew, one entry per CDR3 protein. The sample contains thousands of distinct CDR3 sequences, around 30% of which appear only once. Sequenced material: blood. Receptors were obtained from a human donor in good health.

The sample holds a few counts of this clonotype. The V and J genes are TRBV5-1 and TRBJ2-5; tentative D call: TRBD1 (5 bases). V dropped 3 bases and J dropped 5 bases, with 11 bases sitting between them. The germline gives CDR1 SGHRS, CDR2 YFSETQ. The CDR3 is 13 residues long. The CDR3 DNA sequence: TGCGCCAGCAGCTCGGCAGCAGGGGAGACCCAGTACTTC. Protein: CASSSAAGETQYF.

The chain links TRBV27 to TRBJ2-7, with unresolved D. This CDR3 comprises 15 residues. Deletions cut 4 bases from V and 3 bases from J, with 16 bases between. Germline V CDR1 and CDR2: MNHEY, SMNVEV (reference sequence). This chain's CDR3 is CASSSQLDGFYEQYF. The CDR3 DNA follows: TGTGCCAGCAGTTCACAACTCGACGGATTCTACGAGCAGTACTTC.

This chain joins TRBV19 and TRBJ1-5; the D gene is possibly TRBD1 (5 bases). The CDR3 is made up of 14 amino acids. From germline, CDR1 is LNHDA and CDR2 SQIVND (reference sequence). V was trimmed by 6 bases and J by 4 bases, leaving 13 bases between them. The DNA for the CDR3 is TGTGCCAGTAGCCAGGGTTCCTTGAATCAGCCCCAGCATTTT. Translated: CASSQGSLNQPQHF.

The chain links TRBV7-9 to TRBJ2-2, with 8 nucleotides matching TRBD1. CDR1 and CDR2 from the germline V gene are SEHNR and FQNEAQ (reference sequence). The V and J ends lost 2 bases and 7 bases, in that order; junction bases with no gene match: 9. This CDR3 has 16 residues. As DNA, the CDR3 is TGTGCCAGCAGCTTAATCTCCGGACAGGGCGGCGGGGAGCTGTTTTTT. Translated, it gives CASSLISGQGGGELFF.

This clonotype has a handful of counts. The CDR3: CASSYSKTGRSYEQYF. The DNA of the CDR3 is TGTGCCAGCAGTTACTCGAAAACGGGACGGTCCTACGAGCAGTACTTC. The chain carries TRBV6-5 and TRBJ2-7; either TRBD1 or TRBD2 may fit D (5 bases each). This CDR3 spans 16 amino acids. V gave up 0 bases and J gave up 1 base, with 13 bases separating them. Germline CDR1 reads MNHEY; CDR2 reads SVGAGI.

CDR3 nucleotides: TGTGCCAGCAGCCTAGGGGGGCAGTCGGAAGCTTTCTTT. It specifies CASSLGGQSEAFF. The genes are TRBV5-4 and TRBJ1-1; TRBD1 might be the D (6 bases). The CDR3 loop spans 13 amino acids. The germline V and J ends were trimmed by 4 bases and 8 bases, with 15 bases remaining between them. The germline CDR1 and CDR2 sequences are SGHNT and YYREEE (reference sequence).

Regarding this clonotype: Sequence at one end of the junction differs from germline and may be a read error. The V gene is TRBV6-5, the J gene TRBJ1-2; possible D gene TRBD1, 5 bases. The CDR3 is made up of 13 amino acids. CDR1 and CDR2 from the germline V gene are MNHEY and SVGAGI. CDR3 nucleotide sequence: TGTGCCAGCAGTTTGGGGCGGGACTATGGCCACACCTTC. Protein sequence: CASSLGRDYGHTF.

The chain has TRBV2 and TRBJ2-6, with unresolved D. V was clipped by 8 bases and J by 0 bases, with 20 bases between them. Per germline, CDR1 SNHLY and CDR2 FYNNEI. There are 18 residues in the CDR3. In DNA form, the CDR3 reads TGTGCCAGCCCGACCCAGGAAAAATCAAGCTCTGGGGCCAACGTCCTGACTTTC. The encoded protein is CASPTQEKSSSGANVLTF. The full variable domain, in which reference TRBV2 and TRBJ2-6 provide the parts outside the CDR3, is EPEVTQTPSHQVTQMGQEVILRCVPISNHLYFYWYRQILGQKVEFLVSFYNNEISEKSEIFDDQFSVERPDGSNFTLKIRSTKLEDSAMYFCASPTQEKSSSGANVLTFGAGSRLTVL.

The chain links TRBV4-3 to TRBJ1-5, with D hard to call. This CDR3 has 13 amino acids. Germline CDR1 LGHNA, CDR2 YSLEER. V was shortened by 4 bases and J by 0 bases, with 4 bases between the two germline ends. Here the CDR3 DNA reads TGCGCCAGCAGCCGTAGTAGCAATCAGCCCCAGCATTTT. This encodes CASSRSSNQPQHF.

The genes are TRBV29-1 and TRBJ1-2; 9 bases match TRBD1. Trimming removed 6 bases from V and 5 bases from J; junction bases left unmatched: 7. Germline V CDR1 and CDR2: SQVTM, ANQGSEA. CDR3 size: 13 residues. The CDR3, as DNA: TGCAGCGTCTTACAGGGGGCGGAGTATGGCTACACCTTC. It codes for CSVLQGAEYGYTF.

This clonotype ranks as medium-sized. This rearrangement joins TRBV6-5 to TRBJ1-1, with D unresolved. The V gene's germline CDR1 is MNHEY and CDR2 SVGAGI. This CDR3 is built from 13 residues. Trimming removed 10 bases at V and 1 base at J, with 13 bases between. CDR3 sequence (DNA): TGTGCCATCCAGCGTCGGCGGAACACTGAAGCTTTCTTT. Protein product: CAIQRRRNTEAFF.

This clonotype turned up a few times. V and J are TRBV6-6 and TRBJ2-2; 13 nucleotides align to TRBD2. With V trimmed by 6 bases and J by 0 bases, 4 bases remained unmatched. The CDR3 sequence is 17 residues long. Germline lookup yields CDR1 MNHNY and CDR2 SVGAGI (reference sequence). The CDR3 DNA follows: TGTGCCAGCAGCCCACTAGCGGGGGGGTCGAACACCGGGGAGCTGTTTTTT. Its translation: CASSPLAGGSNTGELFF.

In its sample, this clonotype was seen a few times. The CDR3 protein is CASSLRGDRSGEQYF. In nucleotides, the CDR3 is TGTGCCAGCAGCTTACGGGGGGACAGGTCCGGGGAGCAGTACTTC. The chain has TRBV7-2 and TRBJ2-7; possible D gene TRBD1, 8 bases. With 2 bases removed from V and 7 bases from J, the gap between germline ends came to 18 bases. This CDR3 contains 15 residues. From germline, CDR1 is SGHTA and CDR2 FQGNSA.

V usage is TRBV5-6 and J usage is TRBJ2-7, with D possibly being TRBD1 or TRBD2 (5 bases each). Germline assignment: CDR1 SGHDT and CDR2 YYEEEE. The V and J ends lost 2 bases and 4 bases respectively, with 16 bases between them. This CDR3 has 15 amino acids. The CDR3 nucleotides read TGTGCCAGCAGCTTAGCGTCACTAGGGGTTTACGAGCAGTACTTC. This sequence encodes CASSLASLGVYEQYF.

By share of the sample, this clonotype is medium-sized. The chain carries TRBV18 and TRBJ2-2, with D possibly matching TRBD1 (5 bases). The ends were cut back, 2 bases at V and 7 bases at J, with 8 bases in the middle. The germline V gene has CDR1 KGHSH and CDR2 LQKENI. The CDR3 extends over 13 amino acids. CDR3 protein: CASSPRGGGELFF. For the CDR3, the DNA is TGTGCCAGCTCACCAAGGGGCGGCGGGGAGCTGTTTTTT.

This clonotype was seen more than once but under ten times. CDR3 coding DNA: TGTGCCAGCAGCTCAATTCTCACAGATACGCAGTATTTT. Amino acid sequence: CASSSILTDTQYF. The chain links TRBV7-6 to TRBJ2-3; D is unresolved. The CDR3 has 13 amino acids. Trimming left V 4 bases short and J 2 bases short, with 7 bases between. Germline V gene sequence: CDR1 SGHVS, CDR2 FNYEAQ.

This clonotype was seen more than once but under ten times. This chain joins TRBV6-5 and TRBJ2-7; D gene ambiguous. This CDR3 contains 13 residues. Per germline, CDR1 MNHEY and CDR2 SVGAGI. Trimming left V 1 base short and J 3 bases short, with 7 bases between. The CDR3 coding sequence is TGTGCCAGCAGTTACTTAGCTAGCTACGAGCAGTACTTC. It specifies CASSYLASYEQYF.

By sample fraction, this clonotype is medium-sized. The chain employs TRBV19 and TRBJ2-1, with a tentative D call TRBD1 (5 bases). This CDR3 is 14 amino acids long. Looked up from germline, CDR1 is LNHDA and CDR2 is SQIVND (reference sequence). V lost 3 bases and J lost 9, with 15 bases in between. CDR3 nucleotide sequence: TGTGCCAGTAGTATCGAAGGGGCTAAGGTTGAGCAGTTCTTC. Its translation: CASSIEGAKVEQFF.

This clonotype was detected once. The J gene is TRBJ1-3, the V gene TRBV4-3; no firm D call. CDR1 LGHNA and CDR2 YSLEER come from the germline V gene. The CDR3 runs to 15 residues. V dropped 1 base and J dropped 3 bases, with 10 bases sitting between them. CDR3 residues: CASSQVPDSGNTIYF. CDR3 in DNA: TGCGCCAGCAGCCAAGTCCCAGATAGTGGAAACACCATATATTTT.

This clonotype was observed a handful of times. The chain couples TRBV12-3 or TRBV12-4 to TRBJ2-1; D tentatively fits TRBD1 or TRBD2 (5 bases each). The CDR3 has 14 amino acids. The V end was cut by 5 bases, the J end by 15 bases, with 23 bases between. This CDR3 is CASSRGDQESVRFF. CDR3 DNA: TGTGCCAGCAGTCGAGGGGACCAGGAGTCGGTGAGGTTCTTC.

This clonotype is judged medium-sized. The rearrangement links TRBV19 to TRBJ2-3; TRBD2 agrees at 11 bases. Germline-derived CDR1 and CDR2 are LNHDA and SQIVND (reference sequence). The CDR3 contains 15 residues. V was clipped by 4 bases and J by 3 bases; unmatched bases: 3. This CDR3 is CASSTGTSGTDTQYF. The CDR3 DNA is TGTGCCAGTAGTACCGGGACTAGCGGTACAGATACGCAGTATTTT.

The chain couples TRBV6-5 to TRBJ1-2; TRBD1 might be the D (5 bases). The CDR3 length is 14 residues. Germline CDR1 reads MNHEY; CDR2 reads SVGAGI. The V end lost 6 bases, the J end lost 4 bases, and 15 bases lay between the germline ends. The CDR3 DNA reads TGTGCCAGCAGGCCGGGACGTTGGATCTATGGCTACACCTTC. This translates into CASRPGRWIYGYTF.

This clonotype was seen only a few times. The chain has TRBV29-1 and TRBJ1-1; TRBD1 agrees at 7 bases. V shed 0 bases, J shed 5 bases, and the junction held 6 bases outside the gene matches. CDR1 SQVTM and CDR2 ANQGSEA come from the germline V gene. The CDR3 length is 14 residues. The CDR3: CSVEEVGGETEAFF. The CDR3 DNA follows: TGCAGCGTTGAAGAAGTAGGGGGCGAAACTGAAGCTTTCTTT.

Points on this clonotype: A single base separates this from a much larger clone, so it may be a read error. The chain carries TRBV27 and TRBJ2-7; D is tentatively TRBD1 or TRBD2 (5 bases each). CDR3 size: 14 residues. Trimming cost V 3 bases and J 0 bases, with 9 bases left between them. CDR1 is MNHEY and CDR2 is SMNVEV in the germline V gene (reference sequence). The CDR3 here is CASSFSGTSYEQYF. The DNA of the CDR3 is TGTGCCAGCAGTTTCTCCGGGACCTCCTACGAGCAGTACTTC.